One sample yielded the 19 T cell receptor beta chains listed below, sequenced in a study of blood T cell repertoires in COVID-19. Libraries were prepared by immunoSEQ multiplex PCR; TCRdb keeps only in-frame clonotypes and omits some of them. The profile shows around 130,000 clones, about nine tenths of them singletons. Sequenced input: peripheral blood. The receptors come from an elderly woman with acute or convalescent COVID-19.

The gene calls are TRBV15 and TRBJ1-5; TRBD1 aligns across 10 bases. CDR3 length: 16 residues. The junction had 13 bases not matched to a gene; V was cut back by 8 bases and J by 6 bases. Germline loops: CDR1 LNHNV, CDR2 YYDKDF (reference sequence). The CDR3 here is CATQHLRDRGRQPQHF. Here the CDR3 DNA reads TGTGCCACCCAACATTTAAGGGACAGGGGACGTCAGCCCCAGCATTTT. Full variable domain (outside the CDR3, taken from reference TRBV15 and TRBJ1-5): DAMVIQNPRYQVTQFGKPVTLSCSQTLNHNVMYWYQQKSSQAPKLLFHYYDKDFNNEADTPDNFQSRRPNTSFCFLDIRSPGLGDTAMYLCATQHLRDRGRQPQHFGDGTRLSIL.

The rearrangement joins TRBV3-1 (or the pseudogene TRBV3-2) to TRBJ1-2, with TRBD1 matching over 7 bases. Per germline, CDR1 LGHDT and CDR2 YNNKEL (reference sequence). The V gene end was trimmed by 3 bases and the J gene end by 4 bases; junction bases not matched to a gene: 5. This CDR3 has 14 residues. The CDR3 loop reads CASSHRDSLYGYTF. The DNA of the CDR3 is TGTGCCAGCAGCCACCGGGACAGCCTCTATGGCTACACCTTC.

This chain connects TRBV7-9 to TRBJ1-1; no firm D call. The CDR3 runs to 14 residues. Germline CDR1 reads SEHNR; CDR2 reads FQNEAQ (reference sequence). The V gene lost 5 bases and the J gene lost 2 bases, with 12 bases spanning the gap. CDR3 coding DNA: TGTGCCAGCAGCCCTCCTGGGAGTAACACTGAAGCTTTCTTT. Encoded protein: CASSPPGSNTEAFF.

This chain links TRBV19 with TRBJ2-4, with D tentatively TRBD2 (7 bases). The CDR3 is 15 residues long. Germline V lookup: CDR1 LNHDA, CDR2 SQIVND (reference sequence). V was trimmed by 3 bases and J by 7 bases, leaving 16 bases between them. In DNA form, the CDR3 reads TGTGCCAGTAGTATTTGGGGGGGGCAAGATAACATTCAGTACTTC. This gives the protein CASSIWGGQDNIQYF.

The V and J genes are TRBV19 and TRBJ2-1; D is possibly TRBD1 (6 bases). CDR3 length: 15 residues. In germline, CDR1 is LNHDA, CDR2 SQIVND (reference sequence). V lost 1 base to trimming and J lost 7 bases, with 14 bases between them. The CDR3 DNA reads TGTGCCAGTAGTATAGTGAGGGCAGGGGATAATGAGCAGTTCTTC. As protein: CASSIVRAGDNEQFF.

CDR3 nucleotides: TGTGCCAGCAGCCTGAACAGGGGAGGCAATCAGCCCCAGCATTTT. It yields the protein CASSLNRGGNQPQHF. The rearrangement links TRBV11-2 to TRBJ1-5; 7 nucleotides line up with TRBD1. The germline V gene encodes CDR1 SGHAT and CDR2 FQNNGV. J lost 2 bases, V lost 5 bases, and 6 bases had no gene match. There are 15 residues in the CDR3.

V gene TRBV19 combines with J gene TRBJ2-5; 9 positions agree with TRBD2. The V segment lost 5 bases and the J segment 0 bases; nucleotides outside the gene matches: 7. This CDR3 is built from 16 residues. CDR1 and CDR2 from the germline V gene are LNHDA and SQIVND (reference sequence). The CDR3 DNA reads as TGTGCCAGTAGTGTTTTAGCGGGGGCGTACCAAGAGACCCAGTACTTC. This codes for CASSVLAGAYQETQYF.

The chain combines TRBV9 with TRBJ1-6, with D possibly matching TRBD1 (6 bases). Trimming removed 3 bases from V and 10 bases from J, with 20 bases in between. The CDR3 is made up of 16 amino acids. Germline V gives CDR1 SGDLS, CDR2 YYNGEE. The CDR3 coding sequence is TGTGCCAGCAGCGCACAGGGTATCGCAACCGTCTCACCCCTCCACTTT. It translates to CASSAQGIATVSPLHF.

The chain carries TRBV2 and TRBJ1-4; no clear D. V dropped 3 bases and J dropped 6 bases, with 11 bases sitting between them. Per the germline V gene, CDR1 is SNHLY and CDR2 is FYNNEI. This CDR3 spans 14 amino acids. This CDR3 reads CASSEVTGYEKLFF. The CDR3 DNA reads TGTGCCAGCAGTGAGGTCACCGGGTATGAAAAACTGTTTTTT.

The CDR3 spells CASSLVDRDGYGYTF. In nucleotides, the CDR3 is TGCGCCAGCAGCTTGGTGGACAGGGATGGCTATGGCTACACCTTC. The rearrangement joins TRBV5-1 to TRBJ1-2, with TRBD1 matching over 8 bases. The CDR3 consists of 15 residues. Germline CDR1 and CDR2: SGHRS and YFSETQ. Trimming cost V 0 bases and J 4 bases; bases outside gene matches: 5.

The V and J genes are TRBV7-9 and TRBJ1-3; 7 bases line up with TRBD1. CDR1 is SEHNR and CDR2 is FQNEAQ in the germline V gene (reference sequence). J was trimmed by 4 bases and V by 4 bases; bases with no gene match: 7. The CDR3 is 15 amino acids. The CDR3 sequence: CASSSGQNAGNTIYF. DNA of the CDR3: TGTGCCAGCAGCTCGGGACAGAACGCGGGAAACACCATATATTTT.

This chain connects TRBV10-2 to TRBJ2-7, with 8 bases aligning to TRBD1. The CDR3 contains 15 residues. Unmatched junction bases numbered 5, after V lost 4 bases and J lost 0 bases. Germline V gene sequence: CDR1 WSHSY, CDR2 SAAADI. CDR3: CASSVRRGHSYEQYF. In DNA, the CDR3 is TGCGCCAGCAGTGTGCGCAGGGGGCACTCCTACGAGCAGTACTTC.

The rearrangement links TRBV7-9 to TRBJ1-2; D is undetermined. V lost 4 bases and J lost 8, with 11 bases in between. CDR3 size: 12 residues. CDR1 is SEHNR and CDR2 is FQNEAQ in the germline V gene (reference sequence). Written as DNA, the CDR3 is TGTGCCAGCAGCTACGGGGTAGCCGGCTACACCTTC. Protein: CASSYGVAGYTF.

The J gene is TRBJ2-2, the V gene TRBV27; D not certain. The V end was cut by 3 bases, the J end by 3 bases, with 14 bases between. Germline V gives CDR1 MNHEY, CDR2 SMNVEV (reference sequence). The CDR3 is 16 amino acids. The CDR3 DNA reads TGTGCCAGCAGTTTGCTGGGCTATCATGACACCGGGGAGCTGTTTTTT. Translating gives CASSLLGYHDTGELFF.

The chain recombines TRBV6-2 or TRBV6-3 with TRBJ1-2; D not resolved. V was cut by 6 bases and J by 5 bases, with 10 bases left in between. The CDR3 consists of 12 residues. Germline V lookup: CDR1 MNHEY, CDR2 SVGEGT. CDR3 residues: CASSSGPYGYTF. For the CDR3, the DNA is TGTGCCAGCAGCTCGGGTCCGTATGGCTACACCTTC.

The chain combines TRBV3-1 (or the pseudogene TRBV3-2) with TRBJ1-4; no reliable D call. Trimming stripped 0 bases from V and 0 bases from J, with 8 bases between. Germline loops: CDR1 LGHDT, CDR2 YNNKEL (reference sequence). This CDR3 spans 16 amino acids. CDR3: CASSQDLFSTNEKLFF. The CDR3 bases are TGTGCCAGCAGCCAAGATCTGTTTTCAACTAATGAAAAACTGTTTTTT.

The V call is TRBV4-2, the J call TRBJ1-2; tentative D call: TRBD1 (6 bases). Germline V lookup: CDR1 LGHNA, CDR2 YNFKEQ. The CDR3 consists of 17 residues. The V end was cut by 1 base, the J end by 2 bases, with 17 bases between. The CDR3 spells CASSQGETGKINYGYTF. CDR3 coding DNA: TGTGCCAGCAGCCAAGGGGAAACAGGGAAGATCAACTATGGCTACACCTTC.

The chain couples TRBV29-1 to TRBJ1-2; a weak D match, TRBD1 (5 bases). The V gene's germline CDR1 is SQVTM and CDR2 ANQGSEA. With 4 bases removed from V and 2 bases from J, the gap between germline ends came to 11 bases. This CDR3 region has 13 residues. The CDR3 is CSVVDRPNYGYTF. The CDR3 DNA follows: TGCAGCGTTGTTGACAGACCAAACTATGGCTACACCTTC.

This clone was observed once. This chain uses TRBV7-2 with TRBJ1-6; TRBD1 is a possible D gene (5 bases). V lost 2 bases to trimming and J lost 6 bases, with 11 bases between them. The CDR3 contains 15 residues. Germline V gene sequence: CDR1 SGHTA, CDR2 FQGNSA. This chain's CDR3 is CASSLWRGPNSPLHF. CDR3 bases: TGTGCCAGCAGCTTATGGAGGGGTCCTAATTCACCCCTCCACTTT.